This is a list of T cell receptor beta chains from one sample in a study of CD8 T cells in Susac syndrome. TCRdb passed the immunoSEQ multiplex PCR reads through MiXCR, listing each CDR3 protein once. Here the sample spans about 110,000 distinct CDR3 sequences, around 94% being singletons. Sequencing used CD8+ T cells from PBMCs. These receptors came from a human donor with Susac syndrome. CDR3s include the opening cysteine and the closing phenylalanine or tryptophan. D genes are given only for firm matches. The size field is filled for only some rows; it gives once, few, many or a size class.

>TRBD2|TRBJ2-4|TRBV11-1|-
TGTGCCAGCAGCACCGGGACTAGCGGGGGACGGGCCAAAAACATTCAGTACTTC
CASSTGTSGGRAKNIQYF
>-|TRBJ2-3|TRBV7-9|-
TGTGCCAGCAGCTTAGCGGGGGGGCCATCCTATACGCAGTATTTT
CASSLAGGPSYTQYF
>-|TRBJ2-7|TRBV7-3|-
TGTGCCAGCAGCTTAAACAGGTTCTCCTACGAGCAGTACTTC
CASSLNRFSYEQYF
>TRBD2|TRBJ2-1|TRBV12-3/TRBV12-4|-
TGTGCCAGCAGGAGACTAGCGGACTACAATGAGCAGTTCTTC
CASRRLADYNEQFF
>-|TRBJ1-1|TRBV7-9|few
TGTGCCAGCACCGTAGGGTTGAACACTGAAGCTTTCTTT
CASTVGLNTEAFF
>TRBD2|TRBJ2-7|TRBV3-1|-
TGTGCCAGCCGAAGCGGGGGGGCCTACGAGCAGTACTTC
CASRSGGAYEQYF
>TRBD2|TRBJ2-5|TRBV7-9|-
TGTGCCAGCAGTTCTAGCGGGGGGAAGACACTGAAGGAGACCCAGTACTTC
CASSSSGGKTLKETQYF
>-|TRBJ2-3|TRBV12-3/TRBV12-4|-
TGTGCCAGCCGGGAGAAAGGGTACGCAGATACGCAGTATTTT
CASREKGYADTQYF
>TRBD1|TRBJ2-7|TRBV30|-
TGTGCCTGGAGTGCGACAGGGTCATCCCCCTACGAGCAGTACTTC
CAWSATGSSPYEQYF
>-|TRBJ1-1|TRBV4-2|once
TGTGCCAGCAGCCAAGAGGAGACACCAGAAGCTTTCTTT
CASSQEETPEAFF
>-|TRBJ2-5|TRBV7-9|-
TGTGCCAGCAGCTTTATCTCCGTAGGGGGCCAAGAGACCCAGTACTTC
CASSFISVGGQETQYF
>TRBD2|TRBJ2-1|TRBV20-1|-
TGCAGTGCTAGAGTACTAGCGGGTAATGAGCAGTTCTTC
CSARVLAGNEQFF
>-|TRBJ2-3|TRBV6-6|-
TGTGCCAGCAGTTACCCAGGGGCGCAACCTACGCAGTATTTT
CASSYPGAQPTQYF
>-|TRBJ2-5|TRBV7-9|-
TGTGCCAGCAAGGGTGGCAGGACAGAAGAGACCCAGTACTTC
CASKGGRTEETQYF
>-|TRBJ2-6|TRBV10-3|-
TGTGCCATCAGGGGGATCTCTGGGGCCAACGTCCTGACTTTC
CAIRGISGANVLTF
>-|TRBJ1-2|TRBV10-3|-
TGTGCCACCAAGGTGGAGAACTATGGCTACACCTTC
CATKVENYGYTF
>-|TRBJ2-7|TRBV12-3/TRBV12-4|once
TGTGCCACCTCCGGGGGCCTCGAATACGAGCAGTACTTC
CATSGGLEYEQYF
>-|TRBJ2-2|TRBV29-1|once
TGCAGCGTTGACGGGAACGGGGAGCTGTTTTTT
CSVDGNGELFF